The 23 T cell receptor beta chains reported below all come from one sample, sequenced in a study of T cells in localized non-small cell lung cancer. Only in-frame clones appear in the TCRdb table, and some are missing; sequencing was by immunoSEQ multiplex PCR. In the table there are approximately 49,000 clones, approximately 75% of which are singletons. The specimen was peripheral blood, collected before any cancer treatment. The receptors stem from a man aged 40 to 70 with stage I squamous cell lung carcinoma.

The rearrangement uses TRBV10-3 and TRBJ2-1; 10 bases are a match to TRBD2. The CDR3 is made up of 15 amino acids. V lost 5 bases, J lost 4 bases, and 5 bases stayed unmatched. The germline CDR1 and CDR2 sequences are ENHRY and SYGVKD. The CDR3 loop reads CAISTPSGGYNEQFF. The CDR3, as DNA: TGTGCCATCAGTACCCCTAGCGGGGGTTACAATGAGCAGTTCTTC.

The chain joins TRBV2 to TRBJ2-2; 7 bases match TRBD2. CDR1 and CDR2 from the germline V gene are SNHLY and FYNNEI. The V segment lost 6 bases and the J segment 1 base; nucleotides outside the gene matches: 11. The CDR3 contains 17 residues. CDR3 sequence (DNA): TGTGCCAGCAGCCCATCAGCGGGGAGACAGAACACCGGGGAGCTGTTTTTT. This sequence encodes CASSPSAGRQNTGELFF.

The chain joins TRBV5-5 to TRBJ2-6; D is perhaps TRBD1 (6 bases). The V gene lost 0 bases and the J gene lost 0 bases, with 10 bases spanning the gap. This CDR3 is 17 amino acids long. Germline CDR1 is SGHKS and CDR2 is YYEKEE (reference sequence). CDR3 loop: CASSLVGADSGANVLTF. CDR3 DNA sequence: TGTGCCAGCAGCTTGGTGGGGGCGGACTCTGGGGCCAACGTCCTGACTTTC.

The V call is TRBV6-1, the J call TRBJ2-3; 7 nucleotides agree with TRBD1. The germline gives CDR1 MNHNS, CDR2 SASEGT. The CDR3 sequence is 14 residues long. V lost 4 bases to trimming and J lost 6 bases; unmatched junction nucleotides: 7. The CDR3 spells CASSVTQGRDTQYF. CDR3 nucleotide sequence: TGTGCCAGCAGTGTAACACAGGGGCGGGATACGCAGTATTTT.

V usage is TRBV6-5 and J usage is TRBJ2-5; D is uncertain. The CDR3 length is 11 residues. V was clipped by 5 bases and J by 9 bases, with 10 bases between them. Germline-derived CDR1 and CDR2 are MNHEY and SVGAGI. DNA for the CDR3: TGTGCCAGCAGTCCCGATGAGGCCCAGTACTTC. Amino acids: CASSPDEAQYF.

V is TRBV13 and J is TRBJ1-4; D remains unclear. The V and J ends lost 7 bases and 7 bases respectively, with 16 bases between them. CDR1 is PRHDT, CDR2 FYEKMQ, per germline (reference sequence). CDR3 length equals 14 residues. This CDR3 is CASTTRRIFEKLFF. The CDR3 coding sequence is TGTGCCAGCACCACGAGGCGGATTTTTGAAAAACTGTTTTTT.

The rearrangement uses TRBV7-2 and TRBJ2-5; D possibly corresponds to TRBD1 (5 bases). The DNA matches TRBJ2-7 better at its end, which makes the J call doubtful. CDR1 is SGHTA and CDR2 is FQGNSA in the germline V gene. The CDR3 length is 12 residues. The CDR3 reads CASSLDRPEQYF. As DNA, the CDR3 is TGTGCCAGCAGCTTAGACAGGCCCGAGCAGTACTTC.

The chain is built from TRBV27 and TRBJ2-7; D call uncertain. CDR1 is MNHEY and CDR2 is SMNVEV in the germline V gene (reference sequence). The CDR3 is 11 residues long. Between the trimmed V and J ends, which lost 3 bases and 5 bases, there was a span of 5 bases. The CDR3 region has the DNA TGTGCCAGCAGTTTGGGAAACGAGCAGTACTTC. The encoded protein is CASSLGNEQYF.

The chain carries TRBV30 and TRBJ2-5; perhaps D is TRBD1 or TRBD2 (5 bases each). This CDR3 is 13 amino acids long. In germline, CDR1 is GTSNPN, CDR2 SVGIG (reference sequence). Trimming removed 3 bases at V and 7 bases at J, with 15 bases between. The CDR3, as DNA: TGTGCCTGGAGGGAGGACATTTGGGGGACCCAGTACTTC. It is translated as CAWREDIWGTQYF.

There are a few counts of this clone. The chain couples TRBV2 to TRBJ2-3, with 9 bases identical to TRBD1. Germline assignment: CDR1 SNHLY and CDR2 FYNNEI. This CDR3 is 15 amino acids long. Germline trimming cut 10 bases from V and 0 bases from J; bases unmatched to any gene: 8. CDR3 sequence (DNA): TGTGCCATCGCAGGACAGGGGACTAGCACAGATACGCAGTATTTT. As protein: CAIAGQGTSTDTQYF.

This sequence joins TRBV23-1 and TRBJ2-6; D possibly corresponds to TRBD2 (7 bases). TRBV23-1 is flagged as an ORF with uncertain function. The CDR3 has 17 residues. The CDR3 protein is CGEVAGALDSGANVLTF. CDR3 bases: TGCGGAGAGGTGGCGGGGGCTCTAGACTCTGGGGCCAACGTCCTGACTTTC.

CDR3 DNA sequence: TGTGCCAGCAGCGACCCCCGCGTGGGAGAGACCCAGTACTTC. Translated, it gives CASSDPRVGETQYF. The V and J genes are TRBV5-5 and TRBJ2-5; no definite D call. From germline, CDR1 is SGHKS and CDR2 YYEKEE (reference sequence). The CDR3 has 14 amino acids. Trimming stripped 4 bases from V and 4 bases from J, with 14 bases between.

The CDR3 DNA reads TGTGCCAGCTCACCAGGGACCAGGGGAGAGACCCAGTACTTC. It yields the protein CASSPGTRGETQYF. The chain has TRBV18 and TRBJ2-5, with D possibly being TRBD1 (6 bases). This CDR3 spans 14 amino acids. The V and J ends lost 2 bases and 4 bases respectively, with 11 bases between them. CDR1 and CDR2 (germline): KGHSH, LQKENI.

This clone was counted once. The CDR3 bases are TGTGCCAGCCGCGACAGGGCCCTCTCTCCCTACGAGCAGTACTTC. This encodes CASRDRALSPYEQYF. The rearrangement links TRBV18 to TRBJ2-7; 7 bases are shared with TRBD1. The CDR3 has 15 residues. Germline loops: CDR1 KGHSH, CDR2 LQKENI. Trimming removed 8 bases from V and 2 bases from J; junction bases left unmatched: 12.

V gene TRBV28 combines with J gene TRBJ2-5, with D unresolved. This CDR3 comprises 13 residues. V lost 3 bases, J lost 5 bases, and 10 bases lay in between. Per the germline V gene, CDR1 is MDHEN and CDR2 is SYDVKM. The CDR3 sequence is CASSFVSLETQYF. CDR3 bases: TGTGCCAGCAGTTTTGTCTCTCTGGAGACCCAGTACTTC.

The rearrangement uses TRBV9 and TRBJ2-5; tentatively, D is TRBD1 or TRBD2 (5 bases each). The germline V gene encodes CDR1 SGDLS and CDR2 YYNGEE. Trimming removed 3 bases from V and 5 bases from J, with 14 bases in between. CDR3 size: 14 residues. CDR3 region: CASSAGTTRETQYF. The CDR3, as DNA: TGTGCCAGCAGCGCAGGGACCACCAGGGAGACCCAGTACTTC.

The CDR3: CASSTSVVGTGGTNEQFF. The CDR3 DNA reads as TGTGCCAGCTCAACATCGGTGGTAGGGACAGGGGGCACGAATGAGCAGTTCTTC. The V and J genes are TRBV18 and TRBJ2-1, with 12 bases fitting TRBD1. This CDR3 contains 18 residues. CDR1 and CDR2 from the germline V gene are KGHSH and LQKENI. The V and J ends lost 5 bases and 7 bases, in that order; junction bases with no gene match: 15.

The chain has TRBV28 and TRBJ2-7; TRBD2 agrees at 12 bases. This CDR3 is built from 16 residues. Per the germline V gene, CDR1 is MDHEN and CDR2 is SYDVKM. The ends lost 2 bases at V and 5 bases at J; junction bases unmatched: 7. CDR3: CASSLGVLAGGDEQYF. The CDR3 DNA reads TGTGCCAGCAGTTTAGGAGTCCTAGCGGGGGGGGACGAGCAGTACTTC.

In this sample, this clone turned up a few times. The chain combines TRBV4-1 with TRBJ1-2; weak D call: TRBD1 (5 bases). V gave up 0 bases and J gave up 0 bases, with 5 bases separating them. This CDR3 is built from 14 residues. From germline, CDR1 is MGHRA and CDR2 YSYEKL. The CDR3 region is CASSQEGANYGYTF. DNA of the CDR3: TGCGCCAGCAGCCAAGAGGGGGCTAACTATGGCTACACCTTC.

DNA of the CDR3: TGTGCCAGCAGCCCCGGCGGTACAGTGGCAGGTACGCAGTATTTT. This sequence encodes CASSPGGTVAGTQYF. The chain links TRBV5-4 to TRBJ2-3; D uncertain. Trimming cost V 4 bases and J 8 bases, with 20 bases left between them. This CDR3 region has 15 residues. Germline V gene lookup returns CDR1 SGHNT and CDR2 YYREEE (reference sequence).

This clone has just a few counts. V gene TRBV29-1 combines with J gene TRBJ2-2, with TRBD1 as a possible D gene (6 bases). The germline CDR1 and CDR2 sequences are SQVTM and ANQGSEA. The CDR3 length is 13 residues. V was cut by 6 bases and J by 7 bases, with 15 bases left in between. The CDR3 DNA reads as TGCAGCGTCGGGACACTCACAGGCGGGGAGCTGTTTTTT. This translates into CSVGTLTGGELFF.

The chain couples TRBV14 to TRBJ2-7; 7 nucleotides agree with TRBD2. Trimming cost V 1 base and J 12 bases; bases outside gene matches: 6. The CDR3 has 12 residues. Germline V lookup: CDR1 SGHDN, CDR2 FVKESK. CDR3 in amino acids: CASSQAGGGTYF. CDR3 DNA sequence: TGTGCCAGCAGCCAAGCTGGGGGGGGGACGTACTTC.

This sequence joins TRBV2 and TRBJ1-1, with 7 bases identical to TRBD1. Per the germline V gene, CDR1 is SNHLY and CDR2 is FYNNEI. Losses at the gene ends were 6 bases for V and 8 bases for J; bases not matched to a gene: 6. The length of the CDR3 is 12 residues. The CDR3 region is CASRATGDEAFF. The CDR3 coding sequence is TGTGCCAGCAGAGCTACAGGGGACGAAGCTTTCTTT.